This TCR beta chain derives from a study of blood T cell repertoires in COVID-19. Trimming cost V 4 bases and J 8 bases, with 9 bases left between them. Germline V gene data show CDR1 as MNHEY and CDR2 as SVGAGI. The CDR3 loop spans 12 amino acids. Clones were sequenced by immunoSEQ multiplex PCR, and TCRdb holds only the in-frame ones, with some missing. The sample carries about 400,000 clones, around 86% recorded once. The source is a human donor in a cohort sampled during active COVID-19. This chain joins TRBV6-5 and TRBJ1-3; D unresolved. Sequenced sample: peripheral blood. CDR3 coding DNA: TGTGCCAGCAGTTTTACAGAGTACACCATATATTTT. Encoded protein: CASSFTEYTIYF.